Each of the 3 T cell receptor beta chains below was sequenced from the same sample in a study of CD8 T cells in Susac syndrome. Random hexamers primed reverse transcription of about 0.45 to 1 ug RNA. From the immunoSEQ multiplex PCR reads, TCRdb called clonotypes with MiXCR, one entry per CDR3 protein. Of about 130,000 distinct CDR3 sequences listed, around 90% are singletons. The sequencing input was CD8+ T cells from PBMCs. These receptors originate from a human donor with multiple sclerosis.

The rearrangement links TRBV7-9 to TRBJ2-2, with 7 positions matching TRBD1. The trim removed 5 bases at V and 5 bases at J, leaving 5 bases unmatched. Germline V gene sequence: CDR1 SEHNR, CDR2 FQNEAQ (reference sequence). The CDR3 spans 14 residues. The CDR3 reads CASSGTDFTGELFF. As DNA, the CDR3 is TGTGCCAGCAGCGGGACAGATTTTACCGGGGAGCTGTTTTTT.

The J gene is TRBJ2-5, the V gene TRBV13; no definite D call. The V gene's germline CDR1 is PRHDT and CDR2 FYEKMQ (reference sequence). There are 13 residues in the CDR3. With 4 bases removed from V and 3 bases from J, the gap between germline ends came to 9 bases. Here the CDR3 DNA reads TGTGCCAGCAGCTCTGGAGACAAAGAGACCCAGTACTTC. Protein product: CASSSGDKETQYF.

The J gene is TRBJ2-7, the V gene TRBV29-1, with D uncertain. The germline V gene has CDR1 SQVTM and CDR2 ANQGSEA. The germline V and J ends were trimmed by 7 bases and 3 bases, with 13 bases remaining between them. The CDR3 is 12 amino acids. CDR3 nucleotide sequence: TGCAGCGGGCGTCTGGGCGACTACGAGCAGTACTTC. This gives the protein CSGRLGDYEQYF.